This T cell receptor (beta chain) was sequenced in a study of long-term antiretroviral therapy in people with HIV. CDR1 is SGHNT and CDR2 is YYREEE in the germline V gene (reference sequence). Trimming cost V 0 bases and J 3 bases, with 12 bases left between them. This CDR3 region has 15 residues. Study-wide results and limits: Comparison with controls showed narrower CDR3 length ranges in HIV repertoires. The data indicate that diversity increased after ART but remained below transplant donor controls. Across all time points, the repertoire was dominated by clones that expanded before ART.

Of note for this clone: Its antigen is unidentified.

Researchers ran immunoSEQ v3.0 at survey level. This table comes from immunoSEQ multiplex PCR, and its TCRdb copy is limited to in-frame clones, with some not included. The data contain approximately 32,000 clones, 83% of them singletons. The sequence was collected from a man between 18 and 35 years old with HIV. The sequenced sample was unsorted PBMCs, obtained 0.4 years before starting antiretroviral therapy. The chain has TRBV5-4 and TRBJ1-1; weak D call: TRBD1 (5 bases). The CDR3 is CASSLGVGRDTEAFF. The CDR3 DNA reads as TGTGCCAGCAGCTTGGGGGTGGGACGGGACACTGAAGCTTTCTTT.